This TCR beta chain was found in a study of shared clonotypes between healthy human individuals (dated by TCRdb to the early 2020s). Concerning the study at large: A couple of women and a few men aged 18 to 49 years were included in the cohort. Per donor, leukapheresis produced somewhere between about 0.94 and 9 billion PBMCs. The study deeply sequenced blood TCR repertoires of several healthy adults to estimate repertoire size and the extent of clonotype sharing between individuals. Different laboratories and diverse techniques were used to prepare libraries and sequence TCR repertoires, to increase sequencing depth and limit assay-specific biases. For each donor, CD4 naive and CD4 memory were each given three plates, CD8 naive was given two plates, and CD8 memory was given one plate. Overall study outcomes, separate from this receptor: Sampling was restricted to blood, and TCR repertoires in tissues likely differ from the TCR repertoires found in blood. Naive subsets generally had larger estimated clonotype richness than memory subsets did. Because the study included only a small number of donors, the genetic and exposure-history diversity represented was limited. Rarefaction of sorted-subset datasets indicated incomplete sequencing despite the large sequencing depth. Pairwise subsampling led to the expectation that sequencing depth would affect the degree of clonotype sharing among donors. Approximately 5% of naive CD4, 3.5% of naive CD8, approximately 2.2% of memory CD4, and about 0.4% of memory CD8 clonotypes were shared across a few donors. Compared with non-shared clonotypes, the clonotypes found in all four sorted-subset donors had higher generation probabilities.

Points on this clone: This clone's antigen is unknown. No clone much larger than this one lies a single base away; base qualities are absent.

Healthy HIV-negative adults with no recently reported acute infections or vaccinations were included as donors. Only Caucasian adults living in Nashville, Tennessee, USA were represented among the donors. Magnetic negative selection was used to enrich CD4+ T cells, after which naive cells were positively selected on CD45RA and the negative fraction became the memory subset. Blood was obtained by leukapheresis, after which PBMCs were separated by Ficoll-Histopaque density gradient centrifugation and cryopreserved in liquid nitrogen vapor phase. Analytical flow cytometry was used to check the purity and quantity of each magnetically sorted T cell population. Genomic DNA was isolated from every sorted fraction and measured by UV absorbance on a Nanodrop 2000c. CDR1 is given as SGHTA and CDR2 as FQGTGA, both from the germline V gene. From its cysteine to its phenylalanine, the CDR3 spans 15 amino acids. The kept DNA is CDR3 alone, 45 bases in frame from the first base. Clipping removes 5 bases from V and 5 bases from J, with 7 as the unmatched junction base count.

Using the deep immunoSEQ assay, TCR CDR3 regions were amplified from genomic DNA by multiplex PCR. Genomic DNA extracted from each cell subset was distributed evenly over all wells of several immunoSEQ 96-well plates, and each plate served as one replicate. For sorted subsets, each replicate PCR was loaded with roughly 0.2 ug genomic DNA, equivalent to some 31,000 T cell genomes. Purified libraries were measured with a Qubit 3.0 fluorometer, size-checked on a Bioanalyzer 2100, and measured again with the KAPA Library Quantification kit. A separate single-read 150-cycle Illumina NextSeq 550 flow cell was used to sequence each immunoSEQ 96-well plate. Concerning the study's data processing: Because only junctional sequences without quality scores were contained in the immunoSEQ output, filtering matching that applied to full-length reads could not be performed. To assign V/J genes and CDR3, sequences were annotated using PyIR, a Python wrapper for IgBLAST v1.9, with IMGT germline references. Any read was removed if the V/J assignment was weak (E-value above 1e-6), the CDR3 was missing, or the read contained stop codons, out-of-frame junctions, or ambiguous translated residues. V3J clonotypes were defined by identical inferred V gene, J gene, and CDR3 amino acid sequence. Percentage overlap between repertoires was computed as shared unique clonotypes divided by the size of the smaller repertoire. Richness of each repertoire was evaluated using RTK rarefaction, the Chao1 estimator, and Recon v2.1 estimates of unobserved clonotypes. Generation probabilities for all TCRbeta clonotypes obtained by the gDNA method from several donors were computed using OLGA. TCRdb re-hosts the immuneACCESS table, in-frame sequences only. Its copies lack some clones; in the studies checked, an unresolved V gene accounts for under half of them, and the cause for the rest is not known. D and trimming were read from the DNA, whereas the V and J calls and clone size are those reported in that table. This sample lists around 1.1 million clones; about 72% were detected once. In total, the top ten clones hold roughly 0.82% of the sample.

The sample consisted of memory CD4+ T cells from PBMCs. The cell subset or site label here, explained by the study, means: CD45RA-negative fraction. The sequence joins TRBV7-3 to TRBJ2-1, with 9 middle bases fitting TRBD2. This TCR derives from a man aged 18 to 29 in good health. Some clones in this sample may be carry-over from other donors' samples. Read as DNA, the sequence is TGTGCCAGCAGCACACTAGCGGGTACAGACAATGAGCAGTTCTTC. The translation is CASSTLAGTDNEQFF.